A selection of T cell receptor beta chains follows, all from one sample in a study of neurological immune-mediated disorders. One entry per CDR3 protein, called by TCRdb with MiXCR from the 5' RACE reads. The sample has around 44,000 distinct CDR3 sequences; 2.5% are singletons. Sequencing was done on a sample of PBMCs. Receptors were obtained from a man aged 25-45 years with multiple sclerosis. CDR3s leave out the opening cysteine and the closing phenylalanine or tryptophan. Expanded clones get a size class; other rows say once, few or many, or leave the size out.

j_call,clone_size,v_call,cdr3_aa
TRBJ2-3,NA,TRBV20-1,SARVILTSVPIDTQY
TRBJ2-7,many,TRBV11-1,ASSLARDSSYEQY
TRBJ1-2,many,TRBV10-3,AISEVSVRPNYGYT
TRBJ2-5,many,TRBV20-1,SARGGAGPGPKETQY
TRBJ1-1,many,TRBV5-1,ASSLAAPVMMNTEAF
TRBJ2-1,many,TRBV10-3,AIRQVDADEQF
TRBJ2-3,many,TRBV5-1,ASSRDTRTDTQY
TRBJ2-1,NA,TRBV6-5,ASSYPNRNEQF
TRBJ2-1,many,TRBV27,ASSRVFAGGPDEQF
TRBJ2-2,many,TRBV29-1,SGAGTGELF
TRBJ2-7,many,TRBV20-1,SARDSGSQLYEQY